These 30 T cell receptor beta chains were sequenced from one sample in a study of CD8 T cells in ankylosing spondylitis. MiXCR, applied by TCRdb to the 5' RACE reads, yields one record per CDR3 protein. The sample has 300,000 to 400,000 distinct CDR3 sequences, about 20% seen once. Sequencing was carried out using blood, either unsorted or a sorted T cell fraction (not recorded which). These receptors all stem from a male donor with ankylosing spondylitis or in good health (not recorded which).

This clonotype was seen a few times. The gene calls are TRBV20-1 and TRBJ2-1; either TRBD1 or TRBD2 may fit D (5 bases each). Trimming stripped 5 bases from V and 2 bases from J, with 16 bases between. The CDR3 spans 15 residues. CDR1 is DFQATT, CDR2 SNEGSKA, per germline (reference sequence). The CDR3 DNA follows: TGCAGTGCTCGGCCTAACGGGGCCGCCTACAATGAGCAGTTCTTC. It encodes CSARPNGAAYNEQFF.

V and J are TRBV7-9 and TRBJ2-7; 9 bases match TRBD1. CDR1 is SEHNR and CDR2 is FQNEAQ in the germline V gene (reference sequence). CDR3 size: 14 residues. V lost 3 bases, J lost 6 bases, and 6 bases stayed unmatched. CDR3 coding DNA: TGTGCCAGCAGCTTGTCAGGACAGGGGCTCGAGCAGTACTTC. As protein: CASSLSGQGLEQYF.

Of note for this clonotype: A much larger clone lies a single base off, so this may be a read error. In DNA form, the CDR3 reads TGTGCCAGCAGTTTACGGACAGGGAACACCGGGGAGCTGTTTTTT. It yields the protein CASSLRTGNTGELFF. The chain couples TRBV12-3 or TRBV12-4 to TRBJ2-2; TRBD1 aligns across 7 bases. V was clipped by 2 bases and J by 1 base; unmatched bases: 1. The CDR3 covers 15 residues.

V is TRBV30 and J is TRBJ2-1; D remains ambiguous. Looked up from germline, CDR1 is GTSNPN and CDR2 is SVGIG (reference sequence). The CDR3 spans 14 residues. The V and J ends lost 1 base and 6 bases respectively, with 13 bases between them. CDR3 in DNA: TGTGCCTGGAGTGCCACCCAAGCATCCAATGAGCAGTTCTTC. Its protein product is CAWSATQASNEQFF.

The sample holds a few counts of this clonotype. This chain links TRBV5-4 with TRBJ2-1, with 9 nucleotides matching TRBD1. The CDR3 spans 17 residues. Unmatched junction bases numbered 10, after V lost 4 bases and J lost 2 bases. The germline V gene has CDR1 SGHNT and CDR2 YYREEE (reference sequence). The CDR3 loop reads CASSGPDRGTTYNEQFF. As DNA, the CDR3 is TGTGCCAGCAGCGGACCGGACAGGGGAACGACCTACAATGAGCAGTTCTTC.

In its sample, this clonotype was seen a few times. The V gene is TRBV12-3 or TRBV12-4, the J gene TRBJ2-1; D perhaps matches TRBD1 (6 bases). The V end was cut by 5 bases, the J end by 3 bases, with 8 bases between. The CDR3 covers 13 residues. The CDR3 sequence is CASSQTGYNEQFF. CDR3 bases: TGTGCCAGCAGTCAGACAGGCTACAATGAGCAGTTCTTC.

This clonotype was seen a few times. This rearrangement joins TRBV21-1 to TRBJ2-7. TRBV21-1 is a pseudogene. CDR3 length equals 15 residues. DNA of the CDR3: TGTGCCAGCAGCAAACGCGGGACCACCGACTACGAGCAGTACTTC. It codes for CASSKRGTTDYEQYF.

The chain joins TRBV6-5 to TRBJ2-7, with unresolved D. The CDR3 spans 13 residues. The V and J ends lost 2 bases and 4 bases respectively, with 9 bases between them. Per germline, CDR1 MNHEY and CDR2 SVGAGI. CDR3 sequence (DNA): TGTGCCAGCAGTTACCCCCCGGGTTACGAGCAGTACTTC. Protein sequence: CASSYPPGYEQYF.

This clonotype was detected a few times. This chain joins TRBV9 and TRBJ2-7, with D perhaps matching TRBD2 (6 bases). The CDR3 has 15 amino acids. Trimming removed 0 bases at V and 4 bases at J, with 14 bases between. Germline V gene sequence: CDR1 SGDLS, CDR2 YYNGEE. CDR3 nucleotides: TGTGCCAGCAGCGTAGCTTGGGACTCTGATTACGAGCAGTACTTC. It is translated as CASSVAWDSDYEQYF.

The chain links TRBV12-3 or TRBV12-4 to TRBJ2-2, with 7 bases that match TRBD2. CDR3 length equals 17 residues. V shed 2 bases, J shed 0 bases, and the junction held 6 bases outside the gene matches. Here the CDR3 reads CASSLRPSGTNTGELFF. The CDR3, as DNA: TGTGCCAGCAGTTTAAGGCCTAGCGGAACGAACACCGGGGAGCTGTTTTTT.

The table lists this clonotype with a few counts. The chain employs TRBV12-3 or TRBV12-4 and TRBJ2-5; D ambiguous. The CDR3 covers 14 residues. Trimming left V 0 bases short and J 1 base short, with 6 bases between. CDR3 sequence reads: CASSLALIQETQYF. CDR3 DNA: TGTGCCAGCAGTTTAGCGCTTATCCAAGAGACCCAGTACTTC.

This clonotype was counted only a few times. CDR3 loop: CATGAGDTYEQYF. In nucleotides, the CDR3 is TGTGCCACCGGGGCAGGGGATACCTACGAGCAGTACTTC. The chain uses TRBV6-1 and TRBJ2-7, with a tentative D call TRBD1 (6 bases). CDR1 is MNHNS, CDR2 SASEGT, per germline. Trimming shortened V by 10 bases and J by 2 bases, and 15 bases separated the two germline ends. This CDR3 contains 13 residues.

This clonotype came up a few times. This chain connects TRBV7-9 to TRBJ2-7, with D possibly TRBD2 on 5 matching bases. Germline V gene sequence: CDR1 SEHNR, CDR2 FQNEAQ (reference sequence). The CDR3 extends over 16 amino acids. The V end was cut by 4 bases, the J end by 0 bases, with 16 bases between. This CDR3 is CASSSKLGASSYEQYF. In nucleotides, the CDR3 is TGTGCCAGCAGCTCGAAACTGGGAGCGAGCTCCTACGAGCAGTACTTC.

The rearrangement links TRBV12-3 or TRBV12-4 to TRBJ1-4; D not resolved. This CDR3 region has 13 residues. V was shortened by 2 bases and J by 4 bases, with 5 bases between the two germline ends. CDR3 DNA: TGTGCCAGCAGTTTAACAATTAATGAAAAACTGTTTTTT. Its protein is CASSLTINEKLFF.

This clonotype was picked up a small number of times. The V gene is TRBV20-1, the J gene TRBJ1-1; D might be TRBD1 (6 bases). This CDR3 is built from 12 residues. Trimming stripped 3 bases from V and 4 bases from J, with 9 bases between. Germline CDR1 DFQATT, CDR2 SNEGSKA (reference sequence). The CDR3 bases are TGCAGTGCTAGTACAGGGCCCACTGAAGCTTTCTTT. It yields the protein CSASTGPTEAFF.

The V call is TRBV4-1, the J call TRBJ2-7; D not certain. The ends were cut back, 1 base at V and 0 bases at J, with 7 bases in the middle. The germline V gene has CDR1 MGHRA and CDR2 YSYEKL. The CDR3 is 14 amino acids. CDR3 DNA: TGCGCCAGCAGCCAAGGCGACTTCTCCTACGAGCAGTACTTC. This codes for CASSQGDFSYEQYF.

This clonotype was observed many times. The rearrangement links TRBV3-1 to TRBJ2-1; 8 positions agree with TRBD2. V shed 1 base, J shed 8 bases, and the junction held 16 bases outside the gene matches. Germline V gene sequence: CDR1 LGHDT, CDR2 YNNKEL (reference sequence). The CDR3 contains 18 residues. The CDR3 sequence: CASSQVGWAGGSVDEQFF. As DNA, the CDR3 is TGTGCCAGCAGCCAAGTCGGCTGGGCGGGGGGCTCGGTTGATGAGCAGTTCTTC.

About this clonotype: One base away lies a much larger clone, so this may be a sequencing read error. The rearrangement joins TRBV29-1 to TRBJ2-7; D gene unclear. TRBJ2-1 explains the end of the DNA better; the J call may be wrong. CDR1 SQVTM and CDR2 ANQGSEA come from the germline V gene. The CDR3 loop spans 12 amino acids. This CDR3 reads CSVESEPYEQFF. DNA of the CDR3: TGCAGCGTTGAAAGCGAGCCCTACGAGCAGTTCTTC.

This clonotype has a handful of counts. The chain employs TRBV20-1 and TRBJ2-2; D is ambiguous. Germline assignment: CDR1 DFQATT and CDR2 SNEGSKA (reference sequence). The CDR3 is made up of 13 amino acids. Trimming pared 3 bases from V and 1 base from J, leaving 6 bases between. CDR3 sequence reads: CSASPRNTGELFF. CDR3 bases: TGCAGTGCTAGCCCCCGGAACACCGGGGAGCTGTTTTTT.

CDR3 coding DNA: TGCAGTGCCCCCTACTTTTTTGCGGATACGCAGTATTTT. Protein product: CSAPYFFADTQYF. This chain uses TRBV20-1 with TRBJ2-3; D not resolved. V was trimmed by 6 bases and J by 6 bases, leaving 16 bases between them. CDR3 length: 13 amino acids. Germline loops: CDR1 DFQATT, CDR2 SNEGSKA (reference sequence).

There are a few counts of this clonotype. The chain has TRBV15 and TRBJ1-4, with 9 bases identical to TRBD1. Germline CDR1 is LNHNV and CDR2 is YYDKDF (reference sequence). The CDR3 runs 15 residues. With V trimmed by 3 bases and J by 8 bases, 7 bases remained unmatched. CDR3 amino acids: CATSSKQGAWEKLFF. CDR3 in DNA: TGTGCCACCAGCAGCAAACAGGGGGCCTGGGAAAAACTGTTTTTT.

The chain couples TRBV20-1 to TRBJ2-7, with 8 bases aligning to TRBD2. CDR1 and CDR2 (germline): DFQATT, SNEGSKA (reference sequence). J was trimmed by 7 bases and V by 5 bases; bases with no gene match: 10. The CDR3 has 13 residues. CDR3 loop: CSAPGGGPWEQYF. In nucleotides, the CDR3 is TGCAGTGCTCCTGGCGGGGGGCCGTGGGAGCAGTACTTC.

The sample holds many counts of this clonotype. The J gene is TRBJ1-5, the V gene TRBV6-1, with 7 bases matching TRBD1. Trimming removed 7 bases from V and 6 bases from J; junction bases left unmatched: 9. In germline, CDR1 is MNHNS, CDR2 SASEGT. CDR3 size: 14 residues. The CDR3 DNA is TGTGCCAGCACCCGGGACAGCTCGAGTCAGCCCCAGCATTTT. Its translation is CASTRDSSSQPQHF.

Only a few counts were recorded for this clonotype. The rearrangement joins TRBV28 to TRBJ2-3; TRBD2 matches 7 bases. The V segment lost 4 bases and the J segment 13 bases; nucleotides outside the gene matches: 17. The germline CDR1 and CDR2 sequences are MDHEN and SYDVKM. The CDR3 runs 15 residues. The CDR3 DNA reads as TGTGCCAGCAGTTCCGGACGGAGCCCCTCACGGGGGGAGTATTTT. As protein: CASSSGRSPSRGEYF. Combining the CDR3 with reference TRBV28 and TRBJ2-3 gives the whole variable domain DVKVTQSSRYLVKRTGEKVFLECVQDMDHENMFWYRQDPGLGLRLIYFSYDVKMKEKGDIPEGYSVSREKKERFSLILESASTNQTSMYLCASSSGRSPSRGEYFGPGTRLTVL.

This clonotype appeared a few times. This chain links TRBV11-2 with TRBJ2-3; D assignment may be TRBD1 or TRBD2 (5 bases each). Per the germline V gene, CDR1 is SGHAT and CDR2 is FQNNGV. The CDR3 totals 15 residues. Trimming stripped 4 bases from V and 4 bases from J, with 15 bases between. Written as DNA, the CDR3 is TGTGCCAGCAGCTCCGGTGGGGGATTTGCAGATACGCAGTATTTT. Protein: CASSSGGGFADTQYF.

The rearrangement joins TRBV7-2 to TRBJ2-1; D gene uncertain. The CDR3 sequence is 16 residues long. V lost 3 bases and J lost 5, with 17 bases in between. Germline lookup yields CDR1 SGHTA and CDR2 FQGNSA. The CDR3 nucleotides are TGTGCCAGCAGCTTTTTTACGCTGACGGTGAACAATGAGCAGTTCTTC. Translated: CASSFFTLTVNNEQFF.

The V gene is TRBV3-1, the J gene TRBJ1-1; D gene ambiguous. V shed 0 bases and J shed 6 bases, with 14 bases lying between them. CDR3 length equals 15 residues. Germline V CDR1 and CDR2: LGHDT, YNNKEL (reference sequence). DNA for the CDR3: TGTGCCAGCAGCCAAGATGATGAGGTTGGAGCTGAAGCTTTCTTT. It translates to CASSQDDEVGAEAFF.

The J gene is TRBJ2-5, the V gene TRBV4-2; TRBD1 or TRBD2 may be the D gene (6 bases each). V was clipped by 1 base and J by 1 base, with 13 bases between them. From germline, CDR1 is LGHNA and CDR2 YNFKEQ. The CDR3 sequence is 16 residues long. This CDR3 reads CASSQVRRGAQETQYF. Here the CDR3 DNA reads TGTGCCAGCAGCCAAGTTAGGAGGGGGGCCCAAGAGACCCAGTACTTC.

The V gene is TRBV7-9, the J gene TRBJ2-7, with unresolved D. Germline assignment: CDR1 SEHNR and CDR2 FQNEAQ (reference sequence). Trimming cost V 7 bases and J 5 bases, with 15 bases left between them. There are 13 residues in the CDR3. The CDR3 sequence is CASNENDGDEQYF. The CDR3 region has the DNA TGTGCCAGCAACGAAAATGATGGGGACGAGCAGTACTTC.

The chain recombines TRBV7-9 with TRBJ1-1; D might be TRBD1 (6 bases). V shed 6 bases and J shed 2 bases, with 19 bases lying between them. The V gene's germline CDR1 is SEHNR and CDR2 FQNEAQ (reference sequence). The CDR3 has 16 amino acids. CDR3 amino acids: CASSFQAGTPNTEAFF. For the CDR3, the DNA is TGTGCCAGCAGTTTCCAGGCAGGGACACCTAACACTGAAGCTTTCTTT.